This entry lists 2 T cell receptor beta chains sequenced from one sample in a study of cytomegalovirus exposure and HLA in healthy donors. The PCR contained 60 Vbeta and 13 Jbeta primers. Measured with immunoSEQ multiplex PCR; TCRdb has only the in-frame clones, and not every one. The table includes under 150,000 clones, about 82% detected once. Sequencing was performed on PBMCs. The receptors come from a man in his thirties or forties in good health and CMV-seronegative.

V gene TRBV19 combines with J gene TRBJ2-3; 11 bases fit TRBD2. The CDR3 totals 19 residues. Germline V gene sequence: CDR1 LNHDA, CDR2 SQIVND (reference sequence). Losses at the gene ends were 3 bases for V and 0 bases for J; bases not matched to a gene: 11. CDR3 sequence reads: CASSMGLASGRPSTDTQYF. The CDR3 region has the DNA TGTGCCAGTAGTATGGGCCTGGCTAGCGGGAGGCCTAGCACAGATACGCAGTATTTT.

The chain combines TRBV19 with TRBJ2-7; TRBD2 might be the D (5 bases). V was cut by 7 bases and J by 2 bases, with 18 bases left in between. The CDR3 sequence is 15 residues long. CDR1 and CDR2 from the germline V gene are LNHDA and SQIVND (reference sequence). The CDR3 region is CASKFRGLSTYEQYF. The CDR3 DNA is TGTGCCAGTAAGTTCCGGGGTCTCAGTACCTACGAGCAGTACTTC.